This T cell receptor beta chain was retrieved from a study of sequential checkpoint blockade in melanoma. Study context: After both sequences, patients received maintenance nivolumab.

Treatment meaning: randomized to nivolumab then ipilimumab (arm A) or the reverse (arm B). Patients had received no earlier DNA-damaging chemotherapy. Live CD3+CD8+ CD19− CD56− cells were sorted from PBMCs. Per the germline V gene, CDR1 is SEHNR and CDR2 is FQNEAQ (reference sequence). The CDR3 spans 16 residues. V was pared by 2 bases and J by 4 bases, with 17 bases between. Some clones are missing from TCRdb's copy, which holds only in-frame ones; the method was immunoSEQ multiplex PCR. The sample has approximately 13,000 clones; roughly three quarters are singletons. V usage is TRBV7-9 and J usage is TRBJ1-2; tentative D call: TRBD1 (6 bases). This TCR was sampled from a human patient with melanoma. Some clones in this sample may be carry-over from other donors' samples. The sample consisted of CD8+ T cells sorted from blood (inferred from file names), taken from a patient given nivolumab and ipilimumab in sequence. The CDR3 region has the DNA TGTGCCAGCAGCTTATCCGGGACACCCTTCCCCTATGGCTACACCTTC. It encodes CASSLSGTPFPYGYTF. The whole variable domain, filled in from reference TRBV7-9 and TRBJ1-2, reads DTGVSQNPRHKITKRGQNVTFRCDPISEHNRLYWYRQTLGQGPEFLTYFQNEAQLEKSRLLSDRFSAERPKGSFSTLEIQRTEQGDSAMYLCASSLSGTPFPYGYTFGSGTRLTVV.